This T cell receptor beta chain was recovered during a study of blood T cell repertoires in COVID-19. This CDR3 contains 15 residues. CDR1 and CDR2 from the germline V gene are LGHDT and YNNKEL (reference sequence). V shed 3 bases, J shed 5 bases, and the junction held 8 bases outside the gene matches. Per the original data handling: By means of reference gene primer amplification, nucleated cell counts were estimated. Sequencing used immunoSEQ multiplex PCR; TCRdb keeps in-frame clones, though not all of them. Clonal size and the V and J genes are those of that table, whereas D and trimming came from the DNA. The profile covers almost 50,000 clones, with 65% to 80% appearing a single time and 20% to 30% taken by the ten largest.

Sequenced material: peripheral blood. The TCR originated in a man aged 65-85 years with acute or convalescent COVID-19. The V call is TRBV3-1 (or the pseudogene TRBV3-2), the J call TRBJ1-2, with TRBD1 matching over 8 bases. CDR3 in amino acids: CASSQPGTGSYGYTF. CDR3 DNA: TGTGCCAGCAGCCAGCCGGGGACAGGAAGTTATGGCTACACCTTC.